This T cell receptor (beta chain) was identified in a study of blood T cell repertoires in COVID-19. Across the whole study: Material from acute and convalescent COVID-19 was sourced from the United States, Italy and Spain.

Two negative PCRs, clearance, or symptom resolution were required of recovered Cohort 3 donors. Data came from immunoSEQ multiplex PCR; TCRdb stores just in-frame clones and leaves some out. The sample has approximately 300,000 clones; roughly nine tenths are singletons. The germline V and J ends were trimmed by 5 bases and 6 bases, with 14 bases remaining between them. Germline assignment: CDR1 SGHDT and CDR2 YYEEEE. This CDR3 spans 14 amino acids. The chain employs TRBV5-6 and TRBJ1-4; D gene uncertain. Specimen: PBMCs or T cells enriched from blood (not recorded which). The sequence derives from a man aged 55 to 70 who had recovered from COVID-19. The CDR3 sequence: CASRPGLVHEKLFF. The CDR3 DNA is TGTGCCAGCAGACCGGGGTTGGTGCATGAAAAACTGTTTTTT.